These 12 T cell receptor beta chains were all obtained from the same sample, sequenced in a study of vaccination and CD4 T cells after COVID-19. No antigen has been assigned to these receptors. Oncomine TCR Beta short-read sequencing was applied to DNA from cultured CD4+ T cells. One entry per CDR3 protein, called by TCRdb with MiXCR from the PCR reads. The table has around 21,000 distinct CDR3 sequences, roughly three fifths seen once. Treatment defined: approximately nine-day PBMC culture with coronavirus spike peptide pools or control peptides (ViraFEST assay). The sequencing input was CD4+ T cells from blood, cultured in vitro. The receptors here all came from a human donor who had recovered from COVID-19.

This chain connects TRBV12-3 or TRBV12-4 to TRBJ1-6; possible D gene TRBD1, 5 bases. V gave up 3 bases and J gave up 3 bases, with 9 bases separating them. This CDR3 has 15 residues. CDR3 bases: TGTGCCAGCAGTTTCGGGGGGAACTATAATTCACCCCTCCACTTT. This encodes CASSFGGNYNSPLHF.

This clonotype was observed a few times. The chain joins TRBV27 to TRBJ1-1; D possibly corresponds to TRBD1 (6 bases). CDR1 is MNHEY and CDR2 is SMNVEV in the germline V gene (reference sequence). CDR3 length: 16 residues. The germline V and J ends were trimmed by 5 bases and 0 bases, with 16 bases remaining between them. This CDR3 is CASSPIRGALNTEAFF. Here the CDR3 DNA reads TGTGCCAGCAGTCCAATCCGGGGGGCCCTGAACACTGAAGCTTTCTTT.

This clonotype was observed a few times. The J gene is TRBJ1-1, the V gene TRBV20-1; a weak D match, TRBD1 (6 bases). Trimming pared 7 bases from V and 7 bases from J, leaving 10 bases between. There are 10 residues in the CDR3. Germline V CDR1 and CDR2: DFQATT, SNEGSKA (reference sequence). CDR3 region: CSVQGIEAFF. The CDR3 DNA is TGCAGTGTCCAGGGGATTGAAGCTTTCTTT.

The rearrangement uses TRBV2 and TRBJ2-3; D gene uncertain. Trimming cost V 8 bases and J 6 bases, with 12 bases left between them. The CDR3 totals 12 residues. CDR1 and CDR2 from the germline V gene are SNHLY and FYNNEI. The CDR3 DNA reads TGTGCCAGCTCCGAGGTGGTCGATACGCAGTATTTT. Translation gives CASSEVVDTQYF. The full variable domain, its missing parts supplied by reference TRBV2 and TRBJ2-3, is EPEVTQTPSHQVTQMGQEVILRCVPISNHLYFYWYRQILGQKVEFLVSFYNNEISEKSEIFDDQFSVERPDGSNFTLKIRSTKLEDSAMYFCASSEVVDTQYFGPGTRLTVL.

This clonotype was picked up a small number of times. The J gene is TRBJ1-1, the V gene TRBV11-2; 12 positions agree with TRBD1. CDR3 size: 15 residues. CDR1 and CDR2 from the germline V gene are SGHAT and FQNNGV. V shed 5 bases, J shed 3 bases, and the junction held 4 bases outside the gene matches. CDR3: CASSPGTGGHTEAFF. CDR3 nucleotide sequence: TGTGCCAGCAGCCCCGGGACAGGGGGCCACACTGAAGCTTTCTTT.

This clonotype was counted only a few times. The rearrangement joins TRBV20-1 to TRBJ2-4, with 10 bases that match TRBD1. The CDR3 loop spans 17 amino acids. The V gene end was trimmed by 1 base and the J gene end by 0 bases; junction bases not matched to a gene: 6. The V gene's germline CDR1 is DFQATT and CDR2 SNEGSKA (reference sequence). The CDR3 DNA is TGCAGTGCTAGAGGAGGGACAGGGGAACTAGCCAAAAACATTCAGTACTTC. Protein product: CSARGGTGELAKNIQYF.

CDR3 loop: CSATTGGADYGYTF. The CDR3 DNA follows: TGCAGTGCAACCACAGGGGGCGCGGACTATGGCTACACCTTC. J is TRBJ1-2 and V is TRBV20-1; TRBD1 matches 9 bases. The germline V gene has CDR1 DFQATT and CDR2 SNEGSKA (reference sequence). The V and J ends lost 6 bases and 3 bases, in that order; junction bases with no gene match: 8. This CDR3 has 14 residues.

The chain links TRBV15 to TRBJ1-2; a possible D gene is TRBD1 (5 bases). The germline V gene encodes CDR1 LNHNV and CDR2 YYDKDF (reference sequence). The CDR3 runs 16 residues. V was clipped by 3 bases and J by 7 bases, with 21 bases between them. CDR3 in amino acids: CATSSSYDSLGIGYTF. The CDR3 nucleotides read TGTGCCACCAGCAGCTCCTACGACAGCTTAGGCATTGGCTACACCTTC.

This clonotype was found a few times. The V gene is TRBV19, the J gene TRBJ2-5, with D possibly matching TRBD1 (6 bases). Trimming stripped 6 bases from V and 2 bases from J, with 10 bases between. CDR1 is LNHDA and CDR2 is SQIVND in the germline V gene (reference sequence). The CDR3 covers 13 residues. CDR3: CASSRQAQETQYF. As DNA, the CDR3 is TGTGCCAGTAGCCGACAGGCTCAAGAGACCCAGTACTTC. Full variable domain (remainder filled in from reference TRBV19 and TRBJ2-5): DGGITQSPKYLFRKEGQNVTLSCEQNLNHDAMYWYRQDPGQGLRLIYYSQIVNDFQKGDIAEGYSVSREKKESFPLTVTSAQKNPTAFYLCASSRQAQETQYFGPGTRLLVL.

The rearrangement links TRBV4-1 to TRBJ2-2; tentative D call: TRBD1 (7 bases). The V gene lost 1 base and the J gene lost 1 base, with 10 bases spanning the gap. Germline CDR1 MGHRA, CDR2 YSYEKL. The CDR3 spans 16 residues. The CDR3 DNA is TGCGCCAGCAGCCAAGGACAGGGAGGGAACACCGGGGAGCTGTTTTTT. It translates to CASSQGQGGNTGELFF.

The V gene is TRBV19, the J gene TRBJ1-5, with 9 bases lining up with TRBD1. This CDR3 region has 14 residues. Germline V lookup: CDR1 LNHDA, CDR2 SQIVND (reference sequence). V gave up 5 bases and J gave up 9 bases; unmatched junction bases: 8. This CDR3 reads CASSLRTGDPPQHF. In DNA form, the CDR3 reads TGTGCCAGTAGTCTTAGGACAGGGGATCCGCCCCAGCATTTT.

The V call is TRBV29-1, the J call TRBJ1-1; D gene ambiguous. CDR1 SQVTM and CDR2 ANQGSEA come from the germline V gene. Trimming stripped 1 base from V and 7 bases from J, with 10 bases between. This CDR3 contains 12 residues. The CDR3: CSVEGRIGEAFF. For the CDR3, the DNA is TGCAGCGTTGAAGGTCGAATCGGTGAAGCTTTCTTT.